Presented here are 3 T cell receptor beta chains from one specimen sequenced in a study of human thymus T cells. Produced via immunoSEQ multiplex PCR; TCRdb's table is partial and in-frame only. The repertoire includes around 45,000 clones, 85% to 95% of them detected once, and about 0.16% sits in the top ten. Source material: blood. The source of these receptors is a girl under three years old with a congenital heart defect but otherwise immunologically healthy.

CDR3 sequence: CASSFRGFKSYEQYF. DNA of the CDR3: TGTGCCAGCAGTTTTAGGGGGTTTAAATCCTACGAGCAGTACTTC. The V gene is TRBV28, the J gene TRBJ2-7, with D possibly matching TRBD1 (6 bases). Germline V gene data show CDR1 as MDHEN and CDR2 as SYDVKM. Trimming left V 3 bases short and J 1 base short, with 13 bases between. The CDR3 loop spans 15 amino acids. The complete variable domain, with remaining parts taken from reference TRBV28 and TRBJ2-7, reads DVKVTQSSRYLVKRTGEKVFLECVQDMDHENMFWYRQDPGLGLRLIYFSYDVKMKEKGDIPEGYSVSREKKERFSLILESASTNQTSMYLCASSFRGFKSYEQYFGPGTRLTVT.

The chain uses TRBV7-2 and TRBJ2-3; TRBD1 or TRBD2 may be the D gene (5 bases each). V was clipped by 5 bases and J by 4 bases, with 16 bases between them. CDR3 length: 15 residues. Germline V gene lookup returns CDR1 SGHTA and CDR2 FQGNSA. The CDR3: CASSQGRDPPDTQYF. The CDR3 bases are TGTGCCAGCAGCCAGGGTCGGGACCCCCCAGATACGCAGTATTTT. Looking up the rest from reference TRBV7-2 and TRBJ2-3 gives the full variable domain: GAGVSQSPSNKVTEKGKDVELRCDPISGHTALYWYRQSLGQGLEFLIYFQGNSAPDKSGLPSDRFSAERTGGSVSTLTIQRTQQEDSAVYLCASSQGRDPPDTQYFGPGTRLTVL.

This chain's CDR3 is CASSFGQGRRYYEQYF. Written as DNA, the CDR3 is TGTGCCAGCAGCTTTGGACAGGGCCGCCGATATTACGAGCAGTACTTC. The chain links TRBV5-5 to TRBJ2-7; 8 bases are a match to TRBD1. The CDR3 sequence is 16 residues long. After removal of 2 bases from V and 4 bases from J, the junction contained 11 bases not matched to a gene. Germline V gene data show CDR1 as SGHKS and CDR2 as YYEKEE (reference sequence).